These 18 T cell receptor beta chains share one sample of origin, sequenced in a study of blood T cell repertoires in COVID-19. This table comes from immunoSEQ multiplex PCR, and its TCRdb copy is limited to in-frame clones, with some not included. The sample lists roughly 80,000 clones, around nine tenths occurring once. Sequencing was performed on peripheral blood. All receptors derive from a woman of 80 years or more with active or convalescent COVID-19.

The genes are TRBV6-5 and TRBJ1-6; TRBD1 might be the D (6 bases). Germline lookup yields CDR1 MNHEY and CDR2 SVGAGI. The CDR3 loop spans 13 amino acids. The germline V and J ends were trimmed by 2 bases and 7 bases, with 6 bases remaining between them. CDR3 DNA: TGTGCCAGCAGTTACGGGACAAATTCACCCCTCCACTTT. Translating gives CASSYGTNSPLHF.

With regard to this clone: Other DNA sequences in this sample translate to the same CDR3. The V gene is TRBV5-1, the J gene TRBJ2-1; D possibly corresponds to TRBD1 (5 bases). The CDR3 extends over 13 amino acids. Germline V gene lookup returns CDR1 SGHRS and CDR2 YFSETQ. The V and J ends lost 0 bases and 4 bases respectively, with 5 bases between them. The CDR3 protein is CASSLDRYNEQFF. In DNA, the CDR3 is TGCGCCAGCAGCTTGGACAGGTACAATGAGCAGTTCTTC. Combining the CDR3 with reference TRBV5-1 and TRBJ2-1 gives the whole variable domain KAGVTQTPRYLIKTRGQQVTLSCSPISGHRSVSWYQQTPGQGLQFLFEYFSETQRNKGNFPGRFSGRQFSNSRSEMNVSTLELGDSALYLCASSLDRYNEQFFGPGTRLTVL.

For the CDR3, the DNA is TGTGCCAGTAGTATAGTATGGGCGAACACTGAAGCTTTCTTT. Protein product: CASSIVWANTEAFF. V is TRBV19 and J is TRBJ1-1, with D hard to call. The CDR3 contains 14 residues. From germline, CDR1 is LNHDA and CDR2 SQIVND (reference sequence). V dropped 1 base and J dropped 1 base, with 7 bases sitting between them.

The chain joins TRBV5-6 to TRBJ2-3; 10 nucleotides agree with TRBD1. Germline V gene lookup returns CDR1 SGHDT and CDR2 YYEEEE. The CDR3 sequence is 14 residues long. Trimming took 3 bases from V and 6 from J; bases not matched to a gene: 4. The CDR3 nucleotides are TGTGCCAGCAGCTCGGACAGGGGGTTGGATACGCAGTATTTT. It is translated as CASSSDRGLDTQYF.

In this sample, this clone turned up a few times. This chain links TRBV5-4 with TRBJ2-7, with 9 bases identical to TRBD1. Germline trimming cut 2 bases from V and 8 bases from J; bases unmatched to any gene: 8. Germline loops: CDR1 SGHNT, CDR2 YYREEE (reference sequence). CDR3 size: 14 residues. The CDR3 DNA follows: TGTGCCAGCAGCTTTGACAGGGGGTACATGAAGCAGTACTTC. Protein sequence: CASSFDRGYMKQYF.

This sequence joins TRBV3-1 (or the pseudogene TRBV3-2) and TRBJ1-1; a weak D match, TRBD1 (5 bases). The V and J ends lost 5 bases and 1 base respectively, with 11 bases between them. Germline V gene sequence: CDR1 LGHDT, CDR2 YNNKEL (reference sequence). This CDR3 has 14 amino acids. The CDR3 DNA is TGTGCCAGCAGCGCAAGGGGCCGGAACACTGAAGCTTTCTTT. It is translated as CASSARGRNTEAFF.

This clone was seen only a few times. This rearrangement joins TRBV6-2 or TRBV6-3 to TRBJ1-6, with 7 bases identical to TRBD1. The CDR3 has 14 amino acids. The trim removed 5 bases at V and 7 bases at J, leaving 5 bases unmatched. The V gene's germline CDR1 is MNHEY and CDR2 SVGEGT. Here the CDR3 DNA reads TGTGCCAGCAGTGATCCACAGGGGAATTCACCCCTCCACTTT. This encodes CASSDPQGNSPLHF.

The rearrangement links TRBV5-1 to TRBJ2-1, with TRBD1 matching over 11 bases. This CDR3 region has 15 residues. Trimming removed 3 bases from V and 4 bases from J; junction bases left unmatched: 3. The germline CDR1 and CDR2 sequences are SGHRS and YFSETQ. The CDR3 loop reads CASSSGQGGYNEQFF. The CDR3 DNA follows: TGCGCCAGCAGCTCGGGACAGGGGGGATACAATGAGCAGTTCTTC.

The chain carries TRBV2 and TRBJ1-5; 7 nucleotides agree with TRBD1. The CDR3 spans 15 residues. Germline-derived CDR1 and CDR2 are SNHLY and FYNNEI. Losses at the gene ends were 7 bases for V and 3 bases for J; bases not matched to a gene: 9. The CDR3 protein is CASTSTGQANQPQHF. The CDR3 DNA sequence: TGTGCCAGCACCTCGACAGGGCAGGCCAATCAGCCCCAGCATTTT.

The chain carries TRBV7-8 and TRBJ1-2; 7 nucleotides match TRBD1. The CDR3 is 16 residues long. J lost 2 bases, V lost 3 bases, and 9 bases had no gene match. Germline V lookup: CDR1 SGHVS, CDR2 FQNEAQ. The CDR3 region has the DNA TGTGCCAGCAGCTTGGGGCGTAGGGGGCGGAACTATGGCTACACCTTC. This gives the protein CASSLGRRGRNYGYTF.

This rearrangement joins TRBV7-2 to TRBJ2-7, with 13 bases matching TRBD2. The V segment lost 0 bases and the J segment 3 bases; nucleotides outside the gene matches: 5. The CDR3 spans 17 residues. CDR1 and CDR2 from the germline V gene are SGHTA and FQGNSA. CDR3 in amino acids: CASSLAGLAGFSYEQYF. CDR3 DNA sequence: TGTGCCAGCAGCTTAGCGGGACTAGCGGGATTTAGCTACGAGCAGTACTTC.

This clone appeared once. CDR3 sequence: CASSEAARMNEKLFF. CDR3 coding DNA: TGTGCCAGCAGTGAAGCGGCCAGGATGAATGAAAAACTGTTTTTT. The rearrangement links TRBV6-1 to TRBJ1-4; D is undetermined. The V gene lost 0 bases and the J gene lost 5 bases, with 10 bases spanning the gap. CDR3 length: 15 residues. The germline CDR1 and CDR2 sequences are MNHNS and SASEGT.

Of note for this clone: Other DNA sequences in this specimen translate into the identical CDR3. The J gene is TRBJ2-5, the V gene TRBV5-1, with TRBD2 matching over 14 bases. CDR1 is SGHRS and CDR2 is YFSETQ in the germline V gene. Trimming cost V 0 bases and J 5 bases; bases outside gene matches: 3. The CDR3 runs 16 residues. CDR3 amino acids: CASSLGLAGGQETQYF. CDR3 in DNA: TGCGCCAGCAGCTTGGGACTAGCGGGGGGGCAGGAGACCCAGTACTTC.

The chain recombines TRBV7-6 with TRBJ2-5, with 8 bases aligning to TRBD2. The CDR3 length is 17 residues. The germline gives CDR1 SGHVS, CDR2 FNYEAQ. V gave up 1 base and J gave up 1 base; unmatched junction bases: 8. The CDR3 DNA is TGTGCCAGCAGCTTAGGGGTAGCGGGATCCCTCCAAGAGACCCAGTACTTC. It is translated as CASSLGVAGSLQETQYF.

V usage is TRBV7-8 and J usage is TRBJ2-2, with D unclear. Trimming took 5 bases from V and 2 from J, leaving 9 bases between them. The length of the CDR3 is 14 residues. From germline, CDR1 is SGHVS and CDR2 FQNEAQ. The CDR3 nucleotides are TGTGCCAGCAGCGTATACTACAACACCGGGGAGCTGTTTTTT. Its translation is CASSVYYNTGELFF.

The chain joins TRBV19 to TRBJ2-1; 8 positions match TRBD1. V gave up 11 bases and J gave up 9 bases; unmatched junction bases: 24. The V gene's germline CDR1 is LNHDA and CDR2 SQIVND (reference sequence). CDR3 length equals 17 residues. CDR3 sequence: CAFSTGAGRTGWGEQFF. The CDR3 DNA reads TGTGCCTTTAGTACCGGGGCGGGGAGGACAGGGTGGGGTGAGCAGTTCTTC.

The rearrangement joins TRBV6-5 to TRBJ2-5; TRBD1 agrees at 9 bases. V shed 5 bases, J shed 4 bases, and the junction held 8 bases outside the gene matches. This CDR3 has 15 residues. Germline V gene sequence: CDR1 MNHEY, CDR2 SVGAGI. CDR3 sequence (DNA): TGTGCCAGCAGTCGGTACACAGGGGGCTCAGAGACCCAGTACTTC. Translated, it gives CASSRYTGGSETQYF.

This chain links TRBV7-8 with TRBJ2-7, with D maybe TRBD2 (7 bases). Per germline, CDR1 SGHVS and CDR2 FQNEAQ. The CDR3 is 14 amino acids. V lost 4 bases and J lost 5, with 15 bases in between. CDR3 in amino acids: CASSSAGARDEQYF. CDR3 nucleotides: TGTGCCAGCAGCTCGGCGGGGGCGAGGGACGAGCAGTACTTC. The full variable domain, rest sourced from reference TRBV7-8 and TRBJ2-7, is GAGVSQSPRYKVAKRGQDVALRCDPISGHVSLFWYQQALGQGPEFLTYFQNEAQLDKSGLPSDRFFAERPEGSVSTLKIQRTQQEDSAVYLCASSSAGARDEQYFGPGTRLTVT.